One sample yielded the 18 T cell receptor beta chains listed below, sequenced in a study of blood T cell repertoires in COVID-19 (dated by TCRdb to about 2020). Libraries were prepared through the immunoSEQ multiplex PCR assay. TCRdb carries this immuneACCESS record with in-frame sequences only. Its versions omit some clonotypes, under half of them owing to an unresolved V gene in the studies checked, with the rest unexplained. This sample gives 150,000 to 200,000 clones in total; approximately 86% of them show up just once. The ten largest clonotypes hold over 9.5% of the sample. The sample comprised peripheral blood. Receptors originate from an elderly woman with active or convalescent COVID-19.

The chain employs TRBV3-1 (or the pseudogene TRBV3-2) and TRBJ2-1; possibly TRBD1 for D (6 bases). CDR3 size: 17 residues. Germline CDR1 and CDR2: LGHDT and YNNKEL (reference sequence). Trimming shortened V by 4 bases and J by 4 bases, and 20 bases separated the two germline ends. The CDR3 DNA follows: TGTGCCAGCAGCCCCAGAAGGGGGACCACTGGATACAATGAGCAGTTCTTC. Translated, it gives CASSPRRGTTGYNEQFF.

The chain joins TRBV7-8 to TRBJ1-1; 9 nucleotides line up with TRBD1. The CDR3 is 15 amino acids. Germline V gene sequence: CDR1 SGHVS, CDR2 FQNEAQ. Trimming took 5 bases from V and 4 from J; bases not matched to a gene: 8. The CDR3: CASSSYRGLSTEAFF. DNA for the CDR3: TGTGCCAGCAGCAGCTACAGGGGGCTTAGCACTGAAGCTTTCTTT.

The chain carries TRBV7-3 and TRBJ1-1, with D maybe TRBD1 (5 bases). The CDR3 extends over 13 amino acids. CDR1 and CDR2 (germline): SGHTA, FQGTGA. The germline V and J ends were trimmed by 3 bases and 8 bases, with 13 bases remaining between them. The CDR3 loop is CASSLNLGGEAFF. The CDR3 DNA is TGTGCCAGCAGCTTGAATCTCGGGGGGGAAGCTTTCTTT.

This clone has just a few counts. The chain uses TRBV5-5 and TRBJ1-5, with D perhaps TRBD1 (5 bases). CDR3 length: 15 residues. CDR1 and CDR2 (germline): SGHKS, YYEKEE (reference sequence). Trimming removed 0 bases from V and 0 bases from J, with 7 bases in between. DNA for the CDR3: TGTGCCAGCAGCTTGGGACAGACTAGCAATCAGCCCCAGCATTTT. Protein: CASSLGQTSNQPQHF.

The sample holds a few counts of this clone. The genes are TRBV9 and TRBJ2-2; 8 bases line up with TRBD2. CDR3 length: 16 residues. V was clipped by 0 bases and J by 4 bases; unmatched bases: 5. Per germline, CDR1 SGDLS and CDR2 YYNGEE. For the CDR3, the DNA is TGTGCCAGCAGCGTAGGCACGGGAGGGGGCACCGGGGAGCTGTTTTTT. Translated: CASSVGTGGGTGELFF.

The CDR3 nucleotides are TGTGCCAGCTCACCATGGAGGGTTTATAGCACAGATACGCAGTATTTT. It codes for CASSPWRVYSTDTQYF. V usage is TRBV18 and J usage is TRBJ2-3; D may be TRBD2 (6 bases). From germline, CDR1 is KGHSH and CDR2 LQKENI. CDR3 length equals 16 residues. V lost 2 bases and J 0 bases, leaving 12 bases between the germline ends.

The V and J genes are TRBV2 and TRBJ2-1, with D perhaps matching TRBD1 (6 bases). The ends were cut back, 7 bases at V and 9 bases at J, with 19 bases in the middle. The CDR3 length is 14 residues. Germline values: CDR1 SNHLY, CDR2 FYNNEI. The CDR3, as DNA: TGTGCCAGCAATTCAGGGGCGGTTGGTGGTGAGCAGTTCTTC. Its protein is CASNSGAVGGEQFF.

J is TRBJ2-1 and V is TRBV2; 9 nucleotides agree with TRBD2. CDR1 and CDR2 from the germline V gene are SNHLY and FYNNEI. The CDR3 runs 15 residues. The V gene end was trimmed by 5 bases and the J gene end by 2 bases; junction bases not matched to a gene: 4. This CDR3 is CASSWREGPYNEQFF. In nucleotides, the CDR3 is TGTGCCAGCAGTTGGCGGGAGGGCCCCTACAATGAGCAGTTCTTC.

The rearrangement links TRBV3-1 (or the pseudogene TRBV3-2) to TRBJ2-5, with 8 bases aligning to TRBD1. Per germline, CDR1 LGHDT and CDR2 YNNKEL (reference sequence). V was clipped by 4 bases and J by 6 bases; unmatched bases: 7. The CDR3 contains 14 residues. The DNA for the CDR3 is TGTGCCAGCAGCCCGCGGACAGGGTACCAGACCCAGTACTTC. Its translation is CASSPRTGYQTQYF.

This chain joins TRBV9 and TRBJ1-1; no clear D gene. The CDR3 length is 15 residues. The germline CDR1 and CDR2 sequences are SGDLS and YYNGEE. Trimming shortened V by 2 bases and J by 1 base, and 12 bases separated the two germline ends. CDR3: CASSVNDFENTEAFF. CDR3 nucleotides: TGTGCCAGCAGCGTCAATGACTTCGAGAACACTGAAGCTTTCTTT.

The chain recombines TRBV7-2 with TRBJ2-7, with 10 bases identical to TRBD2. Per the germline V gene, CDR1 is SGHTA and CDR2 is FQGNSA. This CDR3 has 14 residues. The trim removed 6 bases at V and 7 bases at J, leaving 9 bases unmatched. In nucleotides, the CDR3 is TGTGCCAGCAGGCGGACTAGCGGTCCTGGGGAGCAGTACTTC. Amino acids: CASRRTSGPGEQYF.

The rearrangement joins TRBV28 to TRBJ1-4; 8 bases line up with TRBD1. Trimming cost V 5 bases and J 8 bases; bases outside gene matches: 13. The CDR3 loop spans 16 amino acids. Per germline, CDR1 MDHEN and CDR2 SYDVKM. CDR3 loop: CASSNPAWTGQEKLFF. For the CDR3, the DNA is TGTGCCAGCAGTAACCCAGCCTGGACAGGGCAAGAAAAACTGTTTTTT.

This chain links TRBV5-1 with TRBJ2-5; perhaps TRBD2 as D (6 bases). V lost 1 base and J 1 base, leaving 11 bases between the germline ends. The CDR3 covers 15 residues. Germline V CDR1 and CDR2: SGHRS, YFSETQ. The CDR3 spells CASSLSRGGQETQYF. CDR3 bases: TGCGCCAGCAGCTTGAGTCGGGGAGGCCAAGAGACCCAGTACTTC.

The count of this clone is one. At the DNA level, this CDR3 is encoded by other sequences in the same sample as well. The rearrangement uses TRBV19 and TRBJ1-2; D gene uncertain. CDR3 size: 11 residues. Germline loops: CDR1 LNHDA, CDR2 SQIVND (reference sequence). The V gene lost 7 bases and the J gene lost 2 bases, with 5 bases spanning the gap. The CDR3 region has the DNA TGTGCCAGTACCGCGAACTATGGCTACACCTTC. This translates into CASTANYGYTF.

This chain links TRBV5-1 with TRBJ2-7; D might be TRBD1 (6 bases). V was clipped by 0 bases and J by 5 bases, with 12 bases between them. From germline, CDR1 is SGHRS and CDR2 YFSETQ. The CDR3 length is 14 residues. For the CDR3, the DNA is TGCGCCAGCAGCTTGGGGACAGAACGTGACGAGCAGTACTTC. Translated, it gives CASSLGTERDEQYF.

The V and J genes are TRBV7-2 and TRBJ1-3; D may be TRBD1 (5 bases). The CDR3 contains 18 residues. The germline V gene has CDR1 SGHTA and CDR2 FQGNSA. V was clipped by 1 base and J by 3 bases, with 19 bases between them. CDR3 sequence: CASSLEGLPGGDGNTIYF. The CDR3 DNA sequence: TGTGCCAGCAGCTTAGAGGGGCTTCCGGGGGGGGATGGAAACACCATATATTTT.

The J gene is TRBJ1-2, the V gene TRBV7-8, with 7 bases matching TRBD1. J gave up 7 bases and V 6 bases, and 8 bases lay outside the gene matches. The germline CDR1 and CDR2 sequences are SGHVS and FQNEAQ. The CDR3 spans 13 residues. CDR3 DNA sequence: TGTGCCAGCAGTACAGGGGCCTTAGGTGGCTACACCTTC. Residues: CASSTGALGGYTF.

The chain joins TRBV5-8 to TRBJ1-2; possible D gene TRBD1, 6 bases. The CDR3 spans 15 residues. V dropped 0 bases and J dropped 5 bases, with 14 bases sitting between them. The germline gives CDR1 SGHTS, CDR2 YDEGEE. The CDR3 DNA follows: TGTGCCAGCAGCTTGGGGGCAGGGGAATATTATGGCTACACCTTC. Translating it yields CASSLGAGEYYGYTF.